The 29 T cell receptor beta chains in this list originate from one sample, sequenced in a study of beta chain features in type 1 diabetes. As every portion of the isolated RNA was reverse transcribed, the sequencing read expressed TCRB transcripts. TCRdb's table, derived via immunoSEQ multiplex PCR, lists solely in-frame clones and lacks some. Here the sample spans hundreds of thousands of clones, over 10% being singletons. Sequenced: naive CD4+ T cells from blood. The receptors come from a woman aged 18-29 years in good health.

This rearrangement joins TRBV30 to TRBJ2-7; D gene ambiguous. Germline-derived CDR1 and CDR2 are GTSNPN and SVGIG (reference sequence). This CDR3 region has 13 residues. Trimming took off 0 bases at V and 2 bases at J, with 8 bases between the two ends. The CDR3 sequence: CAWSVGYPYEQYF. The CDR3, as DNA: TGTGCCTGGAGTGTGGGGTACCCCTACGAGCAGTACTTC. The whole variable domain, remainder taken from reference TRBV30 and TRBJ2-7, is SQTIHQWPATLVQPVGSPLSLECTVEGTSNPNLYWYRQAAGRGLQLLFYSVGIGQISSEVPQNLSASRPQDRQFILSSKKLLLSDSGFYLCAWSVGYPYEQYFGPGTRLTVT.

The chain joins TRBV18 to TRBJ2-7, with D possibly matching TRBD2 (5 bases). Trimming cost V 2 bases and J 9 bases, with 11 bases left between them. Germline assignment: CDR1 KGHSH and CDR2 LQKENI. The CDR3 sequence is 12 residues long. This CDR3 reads CASSPSSDGQYF. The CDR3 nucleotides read TGTGCCAGCTCACCAAGTAGCGACGGGCAGTACTTC.

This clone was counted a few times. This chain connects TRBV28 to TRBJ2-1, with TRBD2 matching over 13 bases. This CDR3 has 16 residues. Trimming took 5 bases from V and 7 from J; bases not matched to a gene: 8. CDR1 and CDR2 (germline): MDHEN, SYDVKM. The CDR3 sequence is CASSPSGLAGKNEQFF. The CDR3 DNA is TGTGCCAGCAGTCCCTCGGGACTAGCGGGGAAGAATGAGCAGTTCTTC.

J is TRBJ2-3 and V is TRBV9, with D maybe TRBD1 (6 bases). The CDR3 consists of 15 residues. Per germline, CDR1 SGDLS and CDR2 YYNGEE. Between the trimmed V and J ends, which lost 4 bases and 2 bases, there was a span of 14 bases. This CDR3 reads CASSFRQDPTDTQYF. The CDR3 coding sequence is TGTGCCAGCAGCTTCCGACAGGACCCCACAGATACGCAGTATTTT.

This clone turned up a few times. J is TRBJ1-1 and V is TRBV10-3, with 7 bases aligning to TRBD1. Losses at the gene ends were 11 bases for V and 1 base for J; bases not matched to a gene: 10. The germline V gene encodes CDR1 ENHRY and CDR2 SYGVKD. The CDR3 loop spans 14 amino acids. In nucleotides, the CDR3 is TGTGCCTCGAAAAAGGGGGCTGGGAACACTGAAGCTTTCTTT. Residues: CASKKGAGNTEAFF.

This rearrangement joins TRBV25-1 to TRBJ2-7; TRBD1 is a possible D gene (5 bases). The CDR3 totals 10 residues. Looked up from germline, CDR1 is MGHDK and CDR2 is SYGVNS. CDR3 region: CASRNRTRRV. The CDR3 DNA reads TGTGCCAGCAGGAACAGGACAAGGCGGGTC.

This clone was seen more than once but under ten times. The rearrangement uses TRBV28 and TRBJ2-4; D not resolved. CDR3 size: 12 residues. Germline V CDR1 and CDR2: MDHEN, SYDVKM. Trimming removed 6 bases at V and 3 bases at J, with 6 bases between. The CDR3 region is CASREDKNIQYF. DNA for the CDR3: TGTGCCAGCAGGGAAGACAAAAACATTCAGTACTTC.

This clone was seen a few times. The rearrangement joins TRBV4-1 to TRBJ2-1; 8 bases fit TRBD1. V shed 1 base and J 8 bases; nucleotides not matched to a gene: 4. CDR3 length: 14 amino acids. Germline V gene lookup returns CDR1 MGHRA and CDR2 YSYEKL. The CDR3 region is CASSQVQGADEQFF. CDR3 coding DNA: TGCGCCAGCAGCCAAGTTCAGGGGGCAGATGAGCAGTTCTTC.

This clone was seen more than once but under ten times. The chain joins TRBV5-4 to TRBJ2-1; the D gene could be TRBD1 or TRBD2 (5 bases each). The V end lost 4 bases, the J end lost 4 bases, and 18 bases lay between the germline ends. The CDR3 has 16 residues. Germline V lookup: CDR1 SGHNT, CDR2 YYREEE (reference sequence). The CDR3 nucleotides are TGTGCCAGCAGCCCCTCCCTTCAGGGAGAGTACAATGAGCAGTTCTTC. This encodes CASSPSLQGEYNEQFF.

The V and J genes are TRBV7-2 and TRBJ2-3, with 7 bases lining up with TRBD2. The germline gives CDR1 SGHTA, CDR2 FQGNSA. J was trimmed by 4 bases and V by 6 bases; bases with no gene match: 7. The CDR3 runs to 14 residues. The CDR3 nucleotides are TGTGCCAGCAGTAAAGTAGCGGGCCCAGATACGCAGTATTTT. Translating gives CASSKVAGPDTQYF.

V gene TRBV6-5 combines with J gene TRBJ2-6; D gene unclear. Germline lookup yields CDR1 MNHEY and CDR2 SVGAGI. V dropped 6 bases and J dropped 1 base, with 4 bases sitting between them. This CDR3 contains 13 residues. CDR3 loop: CASRRSGANVLTF. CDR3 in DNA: TGTGCCAGCAGGCGATCTGGGGCCAACGTCCTGACTTTC.

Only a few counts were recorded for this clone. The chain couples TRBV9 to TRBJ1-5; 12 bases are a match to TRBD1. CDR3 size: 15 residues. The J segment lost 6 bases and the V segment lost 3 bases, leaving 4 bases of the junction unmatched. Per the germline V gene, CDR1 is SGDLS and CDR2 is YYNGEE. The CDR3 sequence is CASSDGTGGVQPQHF. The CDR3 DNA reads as TGTGCCAGCAGCGACGGGACAGGGGGCGTTCAGCCCCAGCATTTT.

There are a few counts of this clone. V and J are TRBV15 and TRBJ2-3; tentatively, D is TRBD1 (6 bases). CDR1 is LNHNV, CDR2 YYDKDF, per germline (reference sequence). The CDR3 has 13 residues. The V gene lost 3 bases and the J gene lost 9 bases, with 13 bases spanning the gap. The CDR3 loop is CATSRKGVGTQYF. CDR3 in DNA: TGTGCCACCAGCAGGAAGGGGGTTGGCACGCAGTATTTT.

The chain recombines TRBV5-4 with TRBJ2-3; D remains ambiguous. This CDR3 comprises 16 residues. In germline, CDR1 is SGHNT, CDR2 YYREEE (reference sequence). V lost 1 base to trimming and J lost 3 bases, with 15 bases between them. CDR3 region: CASSLRAMVGTDTQYF. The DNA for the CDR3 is TGTGCCAGCAGCTTGAGGGCAATGGTCGGGACAGATACGCAGTATTTT.

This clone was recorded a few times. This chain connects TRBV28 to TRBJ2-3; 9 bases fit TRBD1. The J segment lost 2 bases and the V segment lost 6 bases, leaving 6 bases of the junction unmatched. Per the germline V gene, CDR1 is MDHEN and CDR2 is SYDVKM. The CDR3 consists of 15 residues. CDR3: CASRSGTGFTDTQYF. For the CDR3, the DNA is TGTGCCAGCAGGTCCGGGACAGGGTTCACAGATACGCAGTATTTT.

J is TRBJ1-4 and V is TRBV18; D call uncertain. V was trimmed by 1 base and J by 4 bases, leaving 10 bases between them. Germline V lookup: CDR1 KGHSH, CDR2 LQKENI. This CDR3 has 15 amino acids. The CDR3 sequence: CASSPQVGINEKLFF. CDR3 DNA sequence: TGTGCCAGCTCACCACAGGTTGGGATTAATGAAAAACTGTTTTTT.

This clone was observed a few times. The CDR3 reads CSVESGTSGAEQYF. The CDR3 DNA reads TGCAGCGTTGAATCCGGGACTTCCGGCGCCGAGCAGTACTTC. The chain carries TRBV29-1 and TRBJ2-7; weak D call: TRBD2 (6 bases). CDR1 is SQVTM, CDR2 ANQGSEA, per germline. V was pared by 2 bases and J by 6 bases, with 17 bases between. CDR3 length: 14 residues.

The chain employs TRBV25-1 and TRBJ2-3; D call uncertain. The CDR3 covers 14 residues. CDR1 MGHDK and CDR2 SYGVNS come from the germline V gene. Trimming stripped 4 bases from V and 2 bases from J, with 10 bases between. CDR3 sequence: CASSAGRLTDTQYF. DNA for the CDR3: TGTGCCAGCAGTGCAGGCAGGCTCACAGATACGCAGTATTTT. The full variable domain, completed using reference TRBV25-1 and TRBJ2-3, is EADIYQTPRYLVIGTGKKITLECSQTMGHDKMYWYQQDPGMELHLIHYSYGVNSTEKGDLSSESTVSRIRTEHFPLTLESARPSHTSQYLCASSAGRLTDTQYFGPGTRLTVL.

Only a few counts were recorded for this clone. This CDR3 reads CASSLARSGFQNSPLHF. The CDR3 DNA follows: TGTGCCAGCAGCTTAGCCAGGTCGGGGTTTCAGAATTCACCCCTCCACTTT. V gene TRBV13 combines with J gene TRBJ1-6; unclear D gene. The V end lost 1 base, the J end lost 7 bases, and 17 bases lay between the germline ends. This CDR3 has 17 residues. CDR1 is PRHDT, CDR2 FYEKMQ, per germline (reference sequence).

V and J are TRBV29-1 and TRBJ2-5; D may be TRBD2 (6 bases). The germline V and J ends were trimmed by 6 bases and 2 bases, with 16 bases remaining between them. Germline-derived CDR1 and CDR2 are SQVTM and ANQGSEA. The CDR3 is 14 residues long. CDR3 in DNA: TGCAGCGTCCGAAGAGGCCTAGCGCAAGAGACCCAGTACTTC. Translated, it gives CSVRRGLAQETQYF.

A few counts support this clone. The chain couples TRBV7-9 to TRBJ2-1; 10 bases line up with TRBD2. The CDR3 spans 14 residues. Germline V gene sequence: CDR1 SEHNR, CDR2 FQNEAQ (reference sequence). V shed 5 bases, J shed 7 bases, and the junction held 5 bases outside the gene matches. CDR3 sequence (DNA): TGTGCCAGCAGCATTAGCGGGGGGTTAAATGAGCAGTTCTTC. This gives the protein CASSISGGLNEQFF.

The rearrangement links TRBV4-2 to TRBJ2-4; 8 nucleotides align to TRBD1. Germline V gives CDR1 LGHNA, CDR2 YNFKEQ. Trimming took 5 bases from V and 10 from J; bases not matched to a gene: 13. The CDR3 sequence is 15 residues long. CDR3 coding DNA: TGTGCCAGCAGCTTAGACGGACAGGGTCGTCAAATTCAGTACTTC. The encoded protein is CASSLDGQGRQIQYF.

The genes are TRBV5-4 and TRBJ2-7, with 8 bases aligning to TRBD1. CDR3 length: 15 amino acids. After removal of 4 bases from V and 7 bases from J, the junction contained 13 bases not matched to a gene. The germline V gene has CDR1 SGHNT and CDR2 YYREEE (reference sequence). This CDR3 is CASSPPGQVLREQYF. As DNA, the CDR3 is TGTGCCAGCAGCCCACCGGGACAGGTTCTACGAGAGCAGTACTTC. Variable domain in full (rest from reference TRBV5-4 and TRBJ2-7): ETGVTQSPTHLIKTRGQQVTLRCSSQSGHNTVSWYQQALGQGPQFIFQYYREEENGRGNFPPRFSGLQFPNYSSELNVNALELDDSALYLCASSPPGQVLREQYFGPGTRLTVT.

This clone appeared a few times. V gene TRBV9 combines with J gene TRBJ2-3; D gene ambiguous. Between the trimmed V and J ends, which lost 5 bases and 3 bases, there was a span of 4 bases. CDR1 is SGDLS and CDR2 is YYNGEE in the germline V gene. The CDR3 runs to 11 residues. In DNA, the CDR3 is TGTGCCAGCAGGGGGACAGATACGCAGTATTTT. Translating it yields CASRGTDTQYF. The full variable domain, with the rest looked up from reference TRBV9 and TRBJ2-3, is DSGVTQTPKHLITATGQRVTLRCSPRSGDLSVYWYQQSLDQGLQFLIQYYNGEERAKGNILERFSAQQFPDLHSELNLSSLELGDSALYFCASRGTDTQYFGPGTRLTVL.

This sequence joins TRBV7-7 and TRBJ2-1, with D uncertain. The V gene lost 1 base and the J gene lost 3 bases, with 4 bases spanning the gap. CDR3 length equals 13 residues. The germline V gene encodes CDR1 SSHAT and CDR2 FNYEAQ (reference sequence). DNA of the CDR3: TGTGCCAGCAGCTTAGGCTACTACAATGAGCAGTTCTTC. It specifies CASSLGYYNEQFF.

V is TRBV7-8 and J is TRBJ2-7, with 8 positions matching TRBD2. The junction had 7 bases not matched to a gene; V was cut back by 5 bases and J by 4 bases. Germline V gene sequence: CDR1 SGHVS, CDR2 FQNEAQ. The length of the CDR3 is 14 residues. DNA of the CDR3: TGTGCCAGCAGCAAACTAGCGGAGGGGTACGAGCAGTACTTC. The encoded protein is CASSKLAEGYEQYF.

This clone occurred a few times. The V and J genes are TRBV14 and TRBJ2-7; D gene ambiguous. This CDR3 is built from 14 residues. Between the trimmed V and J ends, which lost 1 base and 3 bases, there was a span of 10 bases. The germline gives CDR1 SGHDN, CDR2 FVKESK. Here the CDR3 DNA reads TGTGCCAGCAGCCAAGCGGTGAGGAGCTACGAGCAGTACGTC. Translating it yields CASSQAVRSYEQYV.

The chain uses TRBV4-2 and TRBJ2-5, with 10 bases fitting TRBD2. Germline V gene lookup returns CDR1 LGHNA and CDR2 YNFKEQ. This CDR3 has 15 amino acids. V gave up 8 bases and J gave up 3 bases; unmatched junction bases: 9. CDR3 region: CASAEQGLAKETQYF. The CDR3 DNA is TGTGCCAGCGCCGAGCAGGGACTAGCGAAAGAGACCCAGTACTTC.

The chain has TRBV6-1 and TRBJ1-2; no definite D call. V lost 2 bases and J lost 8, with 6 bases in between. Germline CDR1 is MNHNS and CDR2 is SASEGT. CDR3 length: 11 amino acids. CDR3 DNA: TGTGCCAGCAGTGAAAGAGGCGGCTACACCTTC. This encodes CASSERGGYTF.